This T cell receptor beta chain came from a study of T cells in Graves' hyperthyroidism and ophthalmopathy. For the study at large: It was at initial diagnosis, before any treatment, that peripheral blood was collected. General study findings and limits: The model predicted ophthalmopathy a median roughly 6.3 months before onset. Peripheral blood also featured most of the thyroid clonotypes expanded above 0.001.

At least ten counts were recorded for this clonotype. Its antigen is as yet unknown. Ophthalmopathy patients had Clinical Activity Score at least 3, NOSPECS grade at least 4, duration under 3 months. There were TCR beta CDR3 regions amplified from RNA transcripts. The TCR CDR3 was amplified in a first-round RT-PCR using the HTBI primer set. Each CDR3 protein gets one entry after TCRdb re-called the multiplex PCR reads with MiXCR. This sample carries about 480,000 distinct CDR3 sequences, roughly 25% of them seen once, and the ten largest clones take approximately 10%. The CDR3 is 13 residues long. Trimming removed 4 bases from V and 4 bases from J, with 10 bases in between.

Sequenced: blood. This receptor was identified in a woman aged 25 to 39 with Graves' ophthalmopathy. This chain joins TRBV12-3 or TRBV12-4 and TRBJ1-1; D is undetermined. In DNA, the CDR3 is TGTGCCAGCAGTTGGGCTGCTAGCACTGAAGCTTTCTTT. This gives the protein CASSWAASTEAFF.